This is a list of T cell receptor beta chains from one sample in a study of blood T cell repertoires in COVID-19. Only in-frame clones appear in the TCRdb table, and some are missing; sequencing was by immunoSEQ multiplex PCR. The sample lists some 87,000 clones; around nine tenths were seen once. Sequencing input: peripheral blood. Receptors were obtained from a human donor with COVID-19, enrolled during active disease. The donor label of this sample is uncertain. Both conserved end residues are trimmed from each CDR3.

v_call	cdr3_aa
TRBV2	ASSFLYGYT
TRBV10-3	AISDRSNYGYT
TRBV5-1	ASSPGTGASSGNTIY
TRBV14	ASSQGTLSIQY
TRBV18	ASSLLQGAGQPQH
TRBV5-6	ASSLNGDRSNYGYT
TRBV6-6	ASSSLTGMGGYT
TRBV6-5	ASNRGDTEAF
TRBV27	ASSFRRDRGLNEQY
TRBV7-3	ASRALRAGTEAF
TRBV7-2	ASRQSGRADTGELF
TRBV6-1	ASSDLQAGVFGDEQF
TRBV27	ARGPGTGRSNTGELF
TRBV1	TSSHERQGQSPHQPQH
TRBV10-3	AASGGAGTDTQY
TRBV19	ASSPLTLDTEAF
TRBV7-3	ASSLTDRRGSGYT
TRBV6-5	ASRRTGENEQF
TRBV5-6	ASSSPKGVPDGYT
TRBV5-1	ASSLAPGLGSYEQY
TRBV29-1	SVEPGTGVFIVGIRPDAEAF
TRBV2	ASSPRPPAGGEYGYT
TRBV19	ASSIVSGNYGYT
TRBV10-3	AISVTGGGTEAF
TRBV14	ASSLGTSGQETQY
TRBV11-2	ASSSTTLVEEY
TRBV6-5	ASSYSQGGLNEKLF
TRBV5-4	ASSPRTGVPSF
TRBV6-6	ASSYGGGGNSPLH
TRBV4-2	ASSHRDGYT
TRBV15	ATSRVEGIDTQY
TRBV9	ASSGGTFQETQY
TRBV10-3	AISESGEAF
TRBV5-4	ASSGTSGGETDTQY
TRBV5-5	ASSLVGESAYEQY
TRBV24-1	ATSDADRGGTEAF
TRBV6-4	ASIRLANNEQF
TRBV19	ASSIGTAPSTDTQY
TRBV4-1	ASSQDRMARGSYNEQF
TRBV7-9	ASSSIAGYYNEQF
TRBV5-1	ASWGESSSGANVLT
TRBV19	ASTERSNEKLF
TRBV6-6	ASGGGTDTQY